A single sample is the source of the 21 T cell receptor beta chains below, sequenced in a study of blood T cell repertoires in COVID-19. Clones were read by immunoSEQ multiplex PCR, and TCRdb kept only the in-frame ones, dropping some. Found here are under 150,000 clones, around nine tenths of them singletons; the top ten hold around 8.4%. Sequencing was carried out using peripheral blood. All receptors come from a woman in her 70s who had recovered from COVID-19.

CDR3 DNA sequence: TGTGCCAGCAGTGAAGGGAGGGGGCAACAGCCCCAGCATTTT. This codes for CASSEGRGQQPQHF. The chain carries TRBV2 and TRBJ1-5; 7 bases are shared with TRBD1. V shed 1 base, J shed 7 bases, and the junction held 4 bases outside the gene matches. The CDR3 runs 14 residues. Germline V gives CDR1 SNHLY, CDR2 FYNNEI.

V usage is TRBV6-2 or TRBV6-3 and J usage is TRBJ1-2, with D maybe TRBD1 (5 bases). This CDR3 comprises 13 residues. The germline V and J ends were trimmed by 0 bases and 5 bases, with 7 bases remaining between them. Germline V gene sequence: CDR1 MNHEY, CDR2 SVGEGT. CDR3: CASSYSAGYGYTF. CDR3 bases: TGTGCCAGCAGTTACTCCGCAGGGTATGGCTACACCTTC.

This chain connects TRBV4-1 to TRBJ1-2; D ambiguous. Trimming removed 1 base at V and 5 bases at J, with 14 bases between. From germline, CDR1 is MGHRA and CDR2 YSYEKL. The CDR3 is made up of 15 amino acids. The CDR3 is CASSQAPRPIYGYTF. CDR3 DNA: TGCGCCAGCAGCCAAGCTCCTAGGCCGATTTATGGCTACACCTTC.

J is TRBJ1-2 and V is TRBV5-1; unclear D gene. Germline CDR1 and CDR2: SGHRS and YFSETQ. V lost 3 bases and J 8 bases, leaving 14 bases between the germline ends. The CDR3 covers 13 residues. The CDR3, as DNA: TGCGCCAGCAGCTCTGAGACGGCGCGGGGCTACACCTTC. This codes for CASSSETARGYTF.

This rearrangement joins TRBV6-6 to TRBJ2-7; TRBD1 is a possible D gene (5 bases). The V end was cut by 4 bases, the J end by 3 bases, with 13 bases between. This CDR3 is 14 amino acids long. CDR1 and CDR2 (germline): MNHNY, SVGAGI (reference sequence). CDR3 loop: CASSFLDRDYEQYF. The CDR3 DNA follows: TGTGCCAGCAGTTTCCTCGACAGAGACTACGAGCAGTACTTC.

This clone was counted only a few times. The CDR3, as DNA: TGTGCCAGCAGCTTGGACAGCCCGCGCTCTGGAAACACCATATATTTT. This codes for CASSLDSPRSGNTIYF. J is TRBJ1-3 and V is TRBV7-2; perhaps TRBD1 as D (6 bases). Germline V CDR1 and CDR2: SGHTA, FQGNSA. V lost 3 bases and J lost 0, with 12 bases in between. The CDR3 loop spans 16 amino acids.

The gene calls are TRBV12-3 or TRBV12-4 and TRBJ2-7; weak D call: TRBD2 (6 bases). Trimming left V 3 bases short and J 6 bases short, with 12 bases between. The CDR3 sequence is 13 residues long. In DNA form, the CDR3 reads TGTGCCAGCAGTTTGAGGCAGGGAGGCGAGCAGTACTTC. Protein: CASSLRQGGEQYF.

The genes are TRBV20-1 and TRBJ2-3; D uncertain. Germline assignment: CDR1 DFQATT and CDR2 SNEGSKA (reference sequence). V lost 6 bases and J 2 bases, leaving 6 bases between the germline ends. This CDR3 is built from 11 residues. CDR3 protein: CSAPFTDTQYF. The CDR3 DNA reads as TGCAGTGCCCCGTTCACAGATACGCAGTATTTT.

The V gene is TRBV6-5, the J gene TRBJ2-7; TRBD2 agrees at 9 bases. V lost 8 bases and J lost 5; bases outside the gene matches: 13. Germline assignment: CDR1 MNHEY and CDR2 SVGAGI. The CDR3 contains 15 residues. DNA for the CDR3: TGTGCCAGCGGCCCATTAGCGGGAGCTCCCAACGAGCAGTACTTC. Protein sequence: CASGPLAGAPNEQYF.

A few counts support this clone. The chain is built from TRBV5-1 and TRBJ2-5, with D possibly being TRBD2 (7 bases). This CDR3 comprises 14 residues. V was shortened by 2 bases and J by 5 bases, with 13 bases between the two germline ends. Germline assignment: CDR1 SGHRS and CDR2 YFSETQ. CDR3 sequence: CASSLRGGRETQYF. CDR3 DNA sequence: TGCGCCAGCAGCTTAAGGGGGGGCCGGGAGACCCAGTACTTC.

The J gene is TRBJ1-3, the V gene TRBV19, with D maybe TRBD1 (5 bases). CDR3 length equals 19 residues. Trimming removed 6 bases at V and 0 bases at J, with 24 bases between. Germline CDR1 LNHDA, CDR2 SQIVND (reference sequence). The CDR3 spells CASSEVTAPYNGSGNTIYF. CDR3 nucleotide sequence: TGTGCCAGTAGCGAGGTGACAGCCCCGTACAACGGCTCTGGAAACACCATATATTTT.

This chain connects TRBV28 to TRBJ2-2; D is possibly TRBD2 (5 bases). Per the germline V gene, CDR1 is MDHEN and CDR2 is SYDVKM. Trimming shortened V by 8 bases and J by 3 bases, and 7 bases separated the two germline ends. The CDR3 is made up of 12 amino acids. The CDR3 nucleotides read TGTGCCAGCGGGAGCCACACCGGGGAGCTGTTTTTT. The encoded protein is CASGSHTGELFF.

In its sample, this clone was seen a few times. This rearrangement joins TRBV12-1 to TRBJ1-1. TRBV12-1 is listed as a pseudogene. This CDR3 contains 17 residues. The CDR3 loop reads CASSPRGSEGRYTEAFF. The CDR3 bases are TGTGCCAGCAGCCCACGCGGCTCGGAGGGACGGTACACTGAAGCTTTCTTT.

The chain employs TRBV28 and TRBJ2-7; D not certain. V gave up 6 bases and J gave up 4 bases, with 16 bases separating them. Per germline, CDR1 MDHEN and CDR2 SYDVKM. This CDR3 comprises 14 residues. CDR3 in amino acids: CASSRGPQSYEQYF. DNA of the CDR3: TGTGCCAGCAGCCGAGGCCCACAATCTTACGAGCAGTACTTC.

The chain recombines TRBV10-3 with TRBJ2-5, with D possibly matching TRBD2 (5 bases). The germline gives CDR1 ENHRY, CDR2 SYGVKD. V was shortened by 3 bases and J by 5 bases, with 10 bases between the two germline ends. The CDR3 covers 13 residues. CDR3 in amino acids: CAISDNWEETQYF. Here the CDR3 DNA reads TGTGCCATCAGTGACAACTGGGAGGAGACCCAGTACTTC.

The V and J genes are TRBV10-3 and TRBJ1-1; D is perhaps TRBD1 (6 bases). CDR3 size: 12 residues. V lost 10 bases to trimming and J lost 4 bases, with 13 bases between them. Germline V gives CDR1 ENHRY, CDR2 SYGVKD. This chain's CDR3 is CATGGLGTEAFF. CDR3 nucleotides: TGTGCCACCGGGGGGCTTGGCACTGAAGCTTTCTTT.

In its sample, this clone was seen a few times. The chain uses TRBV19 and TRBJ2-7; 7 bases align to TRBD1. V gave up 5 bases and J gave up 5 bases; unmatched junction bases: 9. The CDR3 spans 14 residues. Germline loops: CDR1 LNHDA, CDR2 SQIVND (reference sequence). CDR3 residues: CASSSLDREHEQYF. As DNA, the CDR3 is TGTGCCAGTAGTTCCCTCGACAGGGAACACGAGCAGTACTTC.

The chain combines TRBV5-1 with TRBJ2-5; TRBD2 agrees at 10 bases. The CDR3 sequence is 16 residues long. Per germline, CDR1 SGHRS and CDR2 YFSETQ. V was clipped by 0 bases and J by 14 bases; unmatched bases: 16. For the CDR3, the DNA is TGCGCCAGCAGCTTGGCCGGGGGTAGCGGGGGGCCCCTCCCATACTTC. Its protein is CASSLAGGSGGPLPYF.

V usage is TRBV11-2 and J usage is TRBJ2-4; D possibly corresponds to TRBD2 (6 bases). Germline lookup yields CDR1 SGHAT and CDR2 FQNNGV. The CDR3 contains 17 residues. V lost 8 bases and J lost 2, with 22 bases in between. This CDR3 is CASAGQGWRVTKNIQYF. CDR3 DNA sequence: TGTGCCAGCGCCGGGCAGGGTTGGAGGGTGACCAAAAACATTCAGTACTTC.

This CDR3 reads CASSPGTGYGNTIYF. In DNA, the CDR3 is TGTGCCAGCAGCCCCGGGACAGGGTACGGAAACACCATATATTTT. This chain links TRBV28 with TRBJ1-3; the match to TRBD1 covers 9 bases. V lost 6 bases, J lost 4 bases, and 7 bases stayed unmatched. The CDR3 covers 15 residues. Germline lookup yields CDR1 MDHEN and CDR2 SYDVKM.

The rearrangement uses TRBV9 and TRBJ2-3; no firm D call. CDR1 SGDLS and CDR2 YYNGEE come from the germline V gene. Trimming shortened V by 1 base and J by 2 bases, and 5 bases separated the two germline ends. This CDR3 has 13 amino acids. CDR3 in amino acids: CASSVIYTDTQYF. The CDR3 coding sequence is TGTGCCAGCAGCGTAATATACACAGATACGCAGTATTTT.